This T cell receptor beta chain was captured by sequencing in a study of chemoradiotherapy in HPV16-positive cancers. Here immunoSEQ multiplex PCR was the method, and the copy in TCRdb shows in-frame clones only, minus some. The sample has under 20,000 clones; roughly 84% are singletons. Trimming took off 0 bases at V and 5 bases at J, with 12 bases between the two ends. Germline V gene data show CDR1 as SGHRS and CDR2 as YFSETQ. The CDR3 covers 14 residues. This sequence originates from a human donor with HPV-associated anogenital cancer. The chain employs TRBV5-1 and TRBJ2-7; possible D gene TRBD1, 5 bases. The sequences come from blood, collected from a patient who underwent chemoradiotherapy. The CDR3: CASSLAGMIDEQYF. CDR3 nucleotide sequence: TGCGCCAGCAGCTTGGCAGGGATGATCGACGAGCAGTACTTC.